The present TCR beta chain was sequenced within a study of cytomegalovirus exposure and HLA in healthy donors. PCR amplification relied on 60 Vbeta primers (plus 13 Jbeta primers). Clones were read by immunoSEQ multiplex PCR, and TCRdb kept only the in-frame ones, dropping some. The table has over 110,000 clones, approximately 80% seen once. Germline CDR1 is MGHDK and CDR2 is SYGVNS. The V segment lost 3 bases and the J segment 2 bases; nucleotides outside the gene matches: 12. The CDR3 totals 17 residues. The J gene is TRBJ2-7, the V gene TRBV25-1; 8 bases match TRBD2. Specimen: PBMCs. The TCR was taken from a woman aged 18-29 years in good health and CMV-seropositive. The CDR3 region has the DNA TGTGCCAGCAGTGACCCTGACGTCCCGGGGGGGACCTACGAGCAGTACTTC. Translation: CASSDPDVPGGTYEQYF.